These 21 T cell receptor beta chains share one sample of origin, sequenced in a study of T cells in localized non-small cell lung cancer. Sequenced by immunoSEQ multiplex PCR; TCRdb stores in-frame clones only, minus some. Of fewer than 25,000 clones in the sample, around 85% were seen once. Sequences were derived from peripheral blood, sampled before any cancer treatment. The receptors stem from an older male donor with stage II squamous cell lung carcinoma.

V is TRBV2 and J is TRBJ1-5; 7 nucleotides match TRBD1. The length of the CDR3 is 13 residues. CDR1 and CDR2 from the germline V gene are SNHLY and FYNNEI. V lost 5 bases to trimming and J lost 5 bases; unmatched junction nucleotides: 3. Here the CDR3 reads CASSLGQYQPQHF. CDR3 DNA sequence: TGTGCCAGCAGTCTGGGACAGTATCAGCCCCAGCATTTT.

DNA for the CDR3: TGTGCCAGCAGCTCGGGGAGGGGCCCCTATGGCTACACCTTC. Protein sequence: CASSSGRGPYGYTF. This rearrangement joins TRBV6-6 to TRBJ1-2; a possible D gene is TRBD1 (5 bases). V gave up 6 bases and J gave up 4 bases, with 15 bases separating them. CDR1 and CDR2 (germline): MNHNY, SVGAGI (reference sequence). The CDR3 has 14 amino acids.

This clone appeared a single time. The V gene is TRBV9, the J gene TRBJ1-6; TRBD1 matches at 8 bases. The J segment lost 10 bases and the V segment lost 0 bases, leaving 6 bases of the junction unmatched. CDR1 is SGDLS and CDR2 is YYNGEE in the germline V gene. This CDR3 has 15 amino acids. The CDR3 sequence: CASSVGQGLSSPLHF. The CDR3 DNA follows: TGTGCCAGCAGCGTAGGACAGGGGTTATCGTCACCCCTCCACTTT.

The chain employs TRBV29-1 and TRBJ1-2; 10 bases map to TRBD1. The germline V gene encodes CDR1 SQVTM and CDR2 ANQGSEA. V shed 6 bases, J shed 3 bases, and the junction held 13 bases outside the gene matches. This CDR3 spans 16 amino acids. CDR3 sequence: CSVASLDRGRDYGYTF. As DNA, the CDR3 is TGCAGCGTCGCCAGTCTTGACAGGGGGCGAGACTATGGCTACACCTTC.

The chain links TRBV5-1 to TRBJ2-1; D gene unclear. The CDR3 loop spans 15 amino acids. V lost 4 bases to trimming and J lost 5 bases, with 16 bases between them. Germline loops: CDR1 SGHRS, CDR2 YFSETQ. The CDR3 sequence is CASSPLVNGNNEQFF. The CDR3 DNA reads as TGCGCCAGCAGCCCGCTAGTAAACGGAAACAATGAGCAGTTCTTC.

The V gene is TRBV7-3, the J gene TRBJ1-1; D is perhaps TRBD1 (6 bases). The length of the CDR3 is 13 residues. V lost 5 bases, J lost 1 base, and 8 bases lay in between. Germline V gene lookup returns CDR1 SGHTA and CDR2 FQGTGA. The CDR3 DNA sequence: TGTGCCAGCAGCGAACAGGGGAACACTGAAGCTTTCTTT. Translating it yields CASSEQGNTEAFF.

The V and J genes are TRBV7-2 and TRBJ1-2, with TRBD1 identical over 9 bases. With 3 bases clipped from V and 3 bases from J, the junction kept 14 bases outside the gene matches. The CDR3 runs 18 residues. CDR1 is SGHTA, CDR2 FQGNSA, per germline. CDR3 coding DNA: TGTGCCAGCAGCTTGCAGGGTTCCACAGGGGGCGCACACTATGGCTACACCTTC. Its protein is CASSLQGSTGGAHYGYTF.

This sequence joins TRBV4-2 and TRBJ2-1, with D perhaps TRBD1 (6 bases). Germline CDR1 reads LGHNA; CDR2 reads YNFKEQ. V was shortened by 1 base and J by 7 bases, with 14 bases between the two germline ends. The CDR3 consists of 15 residues. The CDR3 spells CASSQGPGERNEQFF. As DNA, the CDR3 is TGTGCCAGCAGCCAAGGGCCAGGGGAGAGGAATGAGCAGTTCTTC.

V usage is TRBV9 and J usage is TRBJ2-3; 11 positions agree with TRBD1. This CDR3 is 16 amino acids long. CDR1 is SGDLS and CDR2 is YYNGEE in the germline V gene. Trimming cost V 4 bases and J 0 bases; bases outside gene matches: 4. The CDR3 reads CASSRGQGASTDTQYF. The CDR3 DNA reads TGTGCCAGCAGCAGAGGACAGGGGGCCAGCACAGATACGCAGTATTTT. The full variable domain, rest sourced from reference TRBV9 and TRBJ2-3, is DSGVTQTPKHLITATGQRVTLRCSPRSGDLSVYWYQQSLDQGLQFLIQYYNGEERAKGNILERFSAQQFPDLHSELNLSSLELGDSALYFCASSRGQGASTDTQYFGPGTRLTVL.

The V gene is TRBV11-3, the J gene TRBJ2-7; unclear D gene. V lost 0 bases, J lost 5 bases, and 11 bases lay in between. Germline V gene lookup returns CDR1 SGHNT and CDR2 YENEEA. This CDR3 has 14 amino acids. CDR3 sequence: CASSLDDMGHEQYF. CDR3 nucleotides: TGTGCCAGCAGCTTAGATGATATGGGCCACGAGCAGTACTTC.

The rearrangement uses TRBV7-2 and TRBJ2-5; D gene uncertain. This CDR3 is 12 amino acids long. Deletions cut 6 bases from V and 0 bases from J, with 5 bases between. Germline CDR1 SGHTA, CDR2 FQGNSA. The CDR3 reads CASSQHQETQYF. CDR3 DNA: TGTGCCAGCAGTCAACACCAAGAGACCCAGTACTTC.

V gene TRBV19 combines with J gene TRBJ2-3; a weak D match, TRBD2 (6 bases). Trimming left V 9 bases short and J 4 bases short, with 14 bases between. This CDR3 has 13 amino acids. The V gene's germline CDR1 is LNHDA and CDR2 SQIVND (reference sequence). CDR3 nucleotide sequence: TGTGCCAGCGGTCAGGCGGGGTCAGATACGCAGTATTTT. Its translation is CASGQAGSDTQYF.

The rearrangement links TRBV2 to TRBJ1-4, with D perhaps TRBD1 (5 bases). With 7 bases removed from V and 8 bases from J, the gap between germline ends came to 17 bases. The CDR3 runs to 14 residues. Germline CDR1 reads SNHLY; CDR2 reads FYNNEI. CDR3 sequence: CASNAEGMGEKLFF. The CDR3 DNA follows: TGTGCCAGCAATGCTGAGGGGATGGGCGAAAAACTGTTTTTT.

CDR3 amino acids: CASSQGNRGNQPQHF. The CDR3 region has the DNA TGTGCCAGCAGTCAGGGGAACAGGGGAAATCAGCCCCAGCATTTT. The chain combines TRBV11-2 with TRBJ1-5, with 7 bases that match TRBD1. The CDR3 spans 15 residues. Per germline, CDR1 SGHAT and CDR2 FQNNGV. The V segment lost 6 bases and the J segment 4 bases; nucleotides outside the gene matches: 9.

The chain couples TRBV5-4 to TRBJ2-2; D ambiguous. The CDR3 has 13 amino acids. Germline lookup yields CDR1 SGHNT and CDR2 YYREEE (reference sequence). Trimming removed 5 bases at V and 4 bases at J, with 9 bases between. The CDR3, as DNA: TGTGCCAGCAGGAAGTCAAGCACCGGGGAGCTGTTTTTT. This translates into CASRKSSTGELFF.

The chain has TRBV29-1 and TRBJ2-7, with 9 bases matching TRBD1. Trimming at V came to 5 bases and at J to 2 bases, leaving 4 bases not matched to a gene. The CDR3 covers 13 residues. The germline gives CDR1 SQVTM, CDR2 ANQGSEA. The CDR3 protein is CSVLRQGAYEQYF. The CDR3 coding sequence is TGCAGCGTTCTAAGACAGGGGGCCTACGAGCAGTACTTC.

The chain has TRBV6-1 and TRBJ1-3, with a possible D match to TRBD1 (5 bases). CDR1 MNHNS and CDR2 SASEGT come from the germline V gene. V shed 0 bases and J shed 0 bases, with 9 bases lying between them. This CDR3 contains 16 residues. CDR3 sequence: CASSEASGHSGNTIYF. CDR3 nucleotides: TGTGCCAGCAGTGAAGCTTCAGGACACTCTGGAAACACCATATATTTT.

The V and J genes are TRBV18 and TRBJ2-4, with a possible D match to TRBD2 (6 bases). The CDR3 has 14 amino acids. Trimming pared 5 bases from V and 2 bases from J, leaving 10 bases between. From germline, CDR1 is KGHSH and CDR2 LQKENI. CDR3 nucleotides: TGTGCCAGCTCAGGCGGGATACCCAAAAACATTCAGTACTTC. Its translation is CASSGGIPKNIQYF.

The V and J genes are TRBV5-5 and TRBJ1-1, with D perhaps matching TRBD1 (5 bases). The V end was cut by 3 bases, the J end by 4 bases, with 13 bases between. From germline, CDR1 is SGHKS and CDR2 YYEKEE (reference sequence). The CDR3 consists of 14 residues. In DNA form, the CDR3 reads TGTGCCAGCAGCTGGCAGGGTTCCGGCACTGAAGCTTTCTTT. Protein sequence: CASSWQGSGTEAFF.

This chain links TRBV5-5 with TRBJ2-2; tentatively, D is TRBD1 (6 bases). The CDR3 sequence is 14 residues long. Deletions cut 4 bases from V and 0 bases from J, with 7 bases between. Germline-derived CDR1 and CDR2 are SGHKS and YYEKEE (reference sequence). The CDR3 DNA follows: TGTGCCAGCAGCCGGACAGCGAACACCGGGGAGCTGTTTTTT. Its translation is CASSRTANTGELFF.

The chain is built from TRBV19 and TRBJ2-3, with 10 nucleotides matching TRBD1. With 7 bases clipped from V and 2 bases from J, the junction kept 18 bases outside the gene matches. Germline values: CDR1 LNHDA, CDR2 SQIVND (reference sequence). The CDR3 extends over 19 amino acids. In nucleotides, the CDR3 is TGTGCCAGTAAACCGGGACAGGGGCAAATTTTAGTCGTCACAGATACGCAGTATTTT. This gives the protein CASKPGQGQILVVTDTQYF.